This passage covers 11 T cell receptor beta chains from one sample sequenced in a study of blood T cell repertoires in COVID-19. The method was immunoSEQ multiplex PCR; TCRdb's version includes in-frame clones alone and lacks a portion of them. The repertoire holds some 150,000 clones, with approximately 85% as singletons. Sequences were obtained from peripheral blood. The origin of the receptors is a man between 60 and 70 years old who had recovered from COVID-19.

The J gene is TRBJ1-2, the V gene TRBV7-6; TRBD1 agrees at 7 bases. The CDR3 extends over 13 amino acids. Germline trimming cut 2 bases from V and 5 bases from J; bases unmatched to any gene: 2. Germline V gene data show CDR1 as SGHVS and CDR2 as FNYEAQ. The CDR3 protein is CASSLPGGYGYTF. CDR3 bases: TGTGCCAGCAGCTTACCAGGGGGATATGGCTACACCTTC.

The chain couples TRBV11-2 to TRBJ1-1; D might be TRBD1 (6 bases). From germline, CDR1 is SGHAT and CDR2 FQNNGV. V lost 4 bases and J lost 1, with 13 bases in between. The CDR3 contains 15 residues. CDR3 protein: CASSSRGRANTEAFF. The CDR3 bases are TGTGCCAGCAGCTCCAGGGGCAGGGCGAACACTGAAGCTTTCTTT.

The chain combines TRBV6-4 with TRBJ1-2; 8 bases are shared with TRBD1. This CDR3 is 14 amino acids long. Germline CDR1 and CDR2: MRHNA and SNTAGT. The trim removed 6 bases at V and 7 bases at J, leaving 10 bases unmatched. The CDR3 DNA follows: TGTGCCAGCAGGGCTACGGACAGGGCCGTTGGCTACACCTTC. Encoded protein: CASRATDRAVGYTF.

This clone has more than one count but fewer than ten. The V and J genes are TRBV6-4 and TRBJ1-6, with a possible D match to TRBD1 (6 bases). Trimming shortened V by 11 bases and J by 7 bases, and 30 bases separated the two germline ends. The CDR3 extends over 18 amino acids. From germline, CDR1 is MRHNA and CDR2 SNTAGT. The CDR3 here is CAVKPTGRENNHNSPLHF. CDR3 DNA sequence: TGTGCCGTTAAGCCTACAGGGCGCGAGAACAACCACAATTCACCCCTCCACTTT.

The DNA of the CDR3 is TGTGCCAGTATAACGGGACAGACCGGGGAGCTGTTTTTT. It specifies CASITGQTGELFF. This sequence joins TRBV19 and TRBJ2-2; 7 bases agree with TRBD1. CDR3 length: 13 residues. V dropped 7 bases and J dropped 5; count of bases not matched to a gene: 4. CDR1 LNHDA and CDR2 SQIVND come from the germline V gene (reference sequence).

CDR3 sequence: CASSPPSISTGNTIYF. In DNA form, the CDR3 reads TGTGCCAGCTCACCACCGTCAATAAGCACGGGAAACACCATATATTTT. The chain joins TRBV18 to TRBJ1-3; D uncertain. Per germline, CDR1 KGHSH and CDR2 LQKENI. Trimming took off 0 bases at V and 4 bases at J, with 13 bases between the two ends. CDR3 size: 16 residues.

This clone was recorded many times. This chain joins TRBV6-5 and TRBJ1-2; possibly TRBD1 for D (6 bases). V lost 6 bases, J lost 3 bases, and 14 bases lay in between. Germline lookup yields CDR1 MNHEY and CDR2 SVGAGI. The CDR3 has 14 residues. This CDR3 is CASSQTGGYYGYTF. The CDR3 DNA sequence: TGTGCCAGCAGCCAGACGGGGGGCTACTATGGCTACACCTTC.

The chain combines TRBV6-6 with TRBJ2-5, with TRBD2 matching over 8 bases. The CDR3 loop spans 14 amino acids. J was trimmed by 3 bases and V by 2 bases; bases with no gene match: 2. The V gene's germline CDR1 is MNHNY and CDR2 SVGAGI (reference sequence). CDR3 bases: TGTGCCAGCAGTTACAGCGGGGGAAAAGAGACCCAGTACTTC. This gives the protein CASSYSGGKETQYF.

This chain connects TRBV7-2 to TRBJ2-2; 11 bases align to TRBD2. Germline CDR1 reads SGHTA; CDR2 reads FQGNSA. The CDR3 totals 17 residues. With V trimmed by 5 bases and J by 2 bases, 7 bases remained unmatched. The CDR3 nucleotides are TGTGCCAGCAGCACACCACTAGCGGGGGCAAACACCGGGGAGCTGTTTTTT. Its translation: CASSTPLAGANTGELFF.

This clone was observed a few times. The chain couples TRBV7-2 to TRBJ1-1, with a possible D match to TRBD1 (6 bases). There are 14 residues in the CDR3. Trimming pared 4 bases from V and 2 bases from J, leaving 11 bases between. The germline V gene has CDR1 SGHTA and CDR2 FQGNSA. The CDR3 DNA sequence: TGTGCCAGCAGCTCGACAGGTTACAACACTGAAGCTTTCTTT. This gives the protein CASSSTGYNTEAFF.

This clone was picked up a small number of times. This chain connects TRBV30 to TRBJ2-1; TRBD2 matches at 10 bases. CDR1 and CDR2 from the germline V gene are GTSNPN and SVGIG (reference sequence). The CDR3 sequence is 14 residues long. J gave up 12 bases and V 1 base, and 9 bases lay outside the gene matches. The CDR3 nucleotides are TGTGCCTGGAGTGGGTCTAGCGGGGGTTTTTGGCAGTTCTTC. The encoded protein is CAWSGSSGGFWQFF.